The 18 T cell receptor beta chains below come from one sample, sequenced in a study of T cell responses to AZD1222 COVID-19 vaccine. The data were produced by immunoSEQ multiplex PCR, yet TCRdb's version contains in-frame clones alone and is incomplete. The table records some 120,000 clones, about nine tenths of them present only once. Specimen: peripheral blood, collected on day 0 of AZD1222 vaccination. The receptors were gathered from an adult in good health.

This chain connects TRBV5-1 to TRBJ2-1, with a tentative D call TRBD1 (6 bases). V was trimmed by 4 bases and J by 4 bases, leaving 12 bases between them. From germline, CDR1 is SGHRS and CDR2 YFSETQ. This CDR3 has 14 amino acids. CDR3 region: CASSPLDRYNEQFF. The CDR3 region has the DNA TGCGCCAGCAGCCCCCTGGACAGATACAATGAGCAGTTCTTC.

The chain joins TRBV9 to TRBJ2-7; 9 bases are shared with TRBD2. CDR3 length equals 15 residues. In germline, CDR1 is SGDLS, CDR2 YYNGEE. V was clipped by 4 bases and J by 5 bases; unmatched bases: 10. The CDR3 region is CASSTSGTSRNEQYF. Written as DNA, the CDR3 is TGTGCCAGCAGCACTTCCGGGACTAGCCGGAACGAGCAGTACTTC.

This clone appeared once. This sequence joins TRBV7-3 and TRBJ1-1, with TRBD1 as a possible D gene (6 bases). Trimming removed 4 bases from V and 2 bases from J, with 11 bases in between. This CDR3 has 14 residues. Per the germline V gene, CDR1 is SGHTA and CDR2 is FQGTGA. The CDR3 spells CASSSGQLNTEAFF. CDR3 bases: TGTGCCAGCAGCTCGGGACAACTTAACACTGAAGCTTTCTTT.

The CDR3 region has the DNA TGTGCCAGCAGCTTGGCCGGTCAGGCTAGCTGGGGTATCGAGCAGTACTTC. It specifies CASSLAGQASWGIEQYF. The J gene is TRBJ2-7, the V gene TRBV5-6; D is perhaps TRBD2 (5 bases). The CDR3 is made up of 17 amino acids. Between the trimmed V and J ends, which lost 0 bases and 6 bases, there was a span of 22 bases. In germline, CDR1 is SGHDT, CDR2 YYEEEE.

The rearrangement uses TRBV6-1 and TRBJ2-3; 9 bases match TRBD2. Trimming at V came to 1 base and at J to 8 bases, leaving 16 bases not matched to a gene. Germline V gives CDR1 MNHNS, CDR2 SASEGT. The CDR3 consists of 18 residues. Here the CDR3 DNA reads TGTGCCAGCAGTGAAGTAAAGGGGAAGCAGCGGGGGGCTCCTACGCAGTATTTT. Its translation: CASSEVKGKQRGAPTQYF.

V is TRBV6-2 or TRBV6-3 and J is TRBJ1-3, with D possibly matching TRBD1 (6 bases). CDR1 and CDR2 from the germline V gene are MNHEY and SVGEGT. CDR3 size: 15 residues. Between the trimmed V and J ends, which lost 4 bases and 4 bases, there was a span of 14 bases. CDR3 sequence: CASSSGQFTGNTIYF. The CDR3 coding sequence is TGTGCCAGCAGTTCCGGACAGTTTACGGGAAACACCATATATTTT.

The chain has TRBV21-1 and TRBJ2-2; the table gives TRBD1 as D, unverified against the DNA. TRBV21-1 is termed a pseudogene. The CDR3 consists of 15 residues. The CDR3 nucleotides read TGTGCCAGCAGCTGGGGGGACAGGACAACCGGGGAGCTGTTTTTT. Amino acids: CASSWGDRTTGELFF.

This clone was seen once. V is TRBV5-6 and J is TRBJ2-1; D gene ambiguous. Germline CDR1 is SGHDT and CDR2 is YYEEEE. CDR3 size: 16 residues. Deletions cut 2 bases from V and 5 bases from J, with 17 bases between. The CDR3 reads CASSFLGRRLNNEQFF. The CDR3 region has the DNA TGTGCCAGCAGCTTTTTGGGCCGACGATTAAACAATGAGCAGTTCTTC.

CDR3 nucleotide sequence: TGTGCCAGCAGTTTTCGGGAGAGGGGGAGCTCCTACAATGAGCAGTTCTTC. Translating gives CASSFRERGSSYNEQFF. This chain uses TRBV27 with TRBJ2-1; D possibly uses TRBD1 or TRBD2 (6 bases each). V was shortened by 3 bases and J by 0 bases, with 15 bases between the two germline ends. This CDR3 is built from 17 residues. Germline lookup yields CDR1 MNHEY and CDR2 SMNVEV (reference sequence).

J is TRBJ2-2 and V is TRBV2, with D unresolved. Germline V gives CDR1 SNHLY, CDR2 FYNNEI. Trimming stripped 2 bases from V and 4 bases from J, with 5 bases between. The CDR3 length is 13 residues. The chain's CDR3 is CASSEWPTGELFF. CDR3 DNA sequence: TGTGCCAGCAGTGAATGGCCCACCGGGGAGCTGTTTTTT.

This rearrangement joins TRBV25-1 to TRBJ1-2; no reliable D call. CDR1 and CDR2 (germline): MGHDK, SYGVNS. The CDR3 has 13 residues. V was cut by 4 bases and J by 5 bases, with 11 bases left in between. CDR3 nucleotide sequence: TGTGCCAGCAGTGCGACCGCCGAGTATGGCTACACCTTC. As protein: CASSATAEYGYTF.

This clone was seen many times. This chain joins TRBV6-5 and TRBJ2-5; D unclear. Trimming took off 8 bases at V and 5 bases at J, with 12 bases between the two ends. The CDR3 totals 12 residues. CDR1 is MNHEY, CDR2 SVGAGI, per germline. In DNA form, the CDR3 reads TGTGCCAGCCGATCCAGTGGGGAGACCCAGTACTTC. Translated: CASRSSGETQYF.

A note on this clone: Other DNA sequences in this sample translate to the same CDR3. The rearrangement links TRBV28 to TRBJ1-2, with a weak D call TRBD1 (6 bases). The CDR3 totals 14 residues. Trimming shortened V by 5 bases and J by 1 base, and 11 bases separated the two germline ends. Germline CDR1 MDHEN, CDR2 SYDVKM. The CDR3 nucleotides are TGTGCCAGCAGTCTAGAACAGGGTAACTATGGCTACACCTTC. Protein product: CASSLEQGNYGYTF.

The chain joins TRBV6-5 to TRBJ1-5, with a possible D match to TRBD1 (5 bases). The CDR3 contains 11 residues. Trimming stripped 6 bases from V and 6 bases from J, with 6 bases between. Germline-derived CDR1 and CDR2 are MNHEY and SVGAGI. CDR3 amino acids: CASRGLQPQHF. The CDR3 DNA reads as TGTGCCAGCAGGGGGCTTCAGCCCCAGCATTTT.

The V call is TRBV28, the J call TRBJ2-3; 8 bases are a match to TRBD1. The germline CDR1 and CDR2 sequences are MDHEN and SYDVKM. Trimming took 6 bases from V and 1 from J; bases not matched to a gene: 3. CDR3 length: 14 residues. In nucleotides, the CDR3 is TGTGCCAGCAGCAAGACAGGGGGCACAGATACGCAGTATTTT. Its translation: CASSKTGGTDTQYF.

V usage is TRBV2 and J usage is TRBJ1-4, with D unresolved. CDR3 length: 13 residues. Germline CDR1 reads SNHLY; CDR2 reads FYNNEI. Trimming removed 4 bases at V and 4 bases at J, with 7 bases between. The CDR3 sequence: CASSGPLNEKLFF. In DNA form, the CDR3 reads TGTGCCAGCAGTGGGCCCCTTAATGAAAAACTGTTTTTT.

The J gene is TRBJ2-7, the V gene TRBV19; D not resolved. From germline, CDR1 is LNHDA and CDR2 SQIVND (reference sequence). The CDR3 has 14 residues. Trimming left V 0 bases short and J 7 bases short, with 13 bases between. The CDR3 bases are TGTGCCAGTAGTATAGATCGGGCGGTGACAGAGCAGTACTTC. Protein sequence: CASSIDRAVTEQYF.

This clone was detected only once. V gene TRBV2 combines with J gene TRBJ2-7; D is perhaps TRBD1 (8 bases). Germline V lookup: CDR1 SNHLY, CDR2 FYNNEI. This CDR3 has 14 residues. Trimming pared 6 bases from V and 1 base from J, leaving 13 bases between. The CDR3 sequence: CASSNRGGSYEQYF. Written as DNA, the CDR3 is TGTGCCAGCAGCAACAGGGGGGGTTCCTACGAGCAGTACTTC.